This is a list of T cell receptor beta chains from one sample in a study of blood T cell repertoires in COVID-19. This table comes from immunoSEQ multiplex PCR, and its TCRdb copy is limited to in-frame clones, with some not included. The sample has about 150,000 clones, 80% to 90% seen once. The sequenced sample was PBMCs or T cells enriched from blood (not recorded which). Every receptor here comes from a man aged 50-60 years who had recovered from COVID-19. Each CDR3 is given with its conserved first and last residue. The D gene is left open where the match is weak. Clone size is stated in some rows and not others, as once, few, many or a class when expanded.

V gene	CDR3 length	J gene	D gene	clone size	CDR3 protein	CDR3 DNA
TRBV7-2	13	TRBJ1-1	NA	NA	CASSGGRNTEAFF	TGTGCCAGCAGTGGTGGGAGGAACACTGAAGCTTTCTTT
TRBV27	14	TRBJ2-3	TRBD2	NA	CASSPGLAGDTQYF	TGTGCCAGCAGTCCGGGACTAGCGGGAGATACGCAGTATTTT
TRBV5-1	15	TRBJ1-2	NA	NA	CASSLEPRAGYGYTF	TGCGCCAGCAGCTTGGAGCCCAGGGCAGGCTATGGCTACACCTTC
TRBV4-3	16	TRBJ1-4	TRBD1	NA	CASSQEDRGTDEKLFF	TGCGCCAGCAGCCAGGAAGACAGGGGGACAGATGAAAAACTGTTTTTT
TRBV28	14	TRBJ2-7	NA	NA	CASSVTGTLYEQYF	TGTGCCAGCAGTGTGACCGGGACTCTCTACGAGCAGTACTTC
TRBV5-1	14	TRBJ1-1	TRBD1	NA	CASSLQGGHTEAFF	TGCGCCAGCAGTTTACAGGGGGGTCACACTGAAGCTTTCTTT
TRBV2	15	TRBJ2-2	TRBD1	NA	CASTTGTANTGELFF	TGTGCCAGCACAACCGGGACAGCTAACACCGGGGAGCTGTTTTTT
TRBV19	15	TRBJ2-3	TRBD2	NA	CASSGLAGRTDTQYF	TGTGCCAGTAGCGGACTAGCGGGTCGCACAGATACGCAGTATTTT
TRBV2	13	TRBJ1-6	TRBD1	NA	CASIQGVNSPLHF	TGTGCCAGCATACAGGGGGTTAATTCACCCCTCCACTTT
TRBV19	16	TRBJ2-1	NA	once	CASKGSVRGIINEQFF	TGTGCCAGCAAAGGGAGCGTGAGAGGGATAATCAATGAGCAGTTCTTC
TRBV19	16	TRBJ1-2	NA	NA	CASTPLDRGGSYGYTF	TGTGCCAGTACCCCACTAGATCGGGGGGGTTCTTATGGCTACACCTTC
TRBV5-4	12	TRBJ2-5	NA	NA	CASSLYQETQYF	TGTGCCAGCAGCCTATACCAAGAGACCCAGTACTTC
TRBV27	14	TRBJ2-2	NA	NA	CASRATRVSGELFF	TGTGCCAGCAGGGCTACTCGGGTATCCGGGGAGCTGTTTTTT
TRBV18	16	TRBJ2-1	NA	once	CASSQSSGSSGNEQFF	TGTGCCAGCTCACAATCCAGCGGGTCAAGTGGCAATGAGCAGTTCTTC
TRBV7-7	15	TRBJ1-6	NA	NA	CASIPRGARNSPLHF	TGTGCCAGCATACCCCGGGGGGCGCGGAATTCACCCCTCCACTTT
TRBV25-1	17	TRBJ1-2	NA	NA	CASSEGGALGRNYGYTF	TGTGCCAGCAGTGAAGGCGGGGCCCTTGGGCGCAACTATGGCTACACCTTC
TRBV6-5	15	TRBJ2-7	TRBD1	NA	CASSTLIPGGIEQYF	TGTGCCAGCAGTACCCTAATCCCAGGGGGCATCGAGCAGTACTTC
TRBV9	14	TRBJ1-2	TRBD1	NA	CASRRTGANYGYTF	TGTGCCAGCAGGCGGACAGGGGCTAACTATGGCTACACCTTC
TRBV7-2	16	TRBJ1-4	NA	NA	CASSRRGGGANEKLFF	TGTGCCAGCAGCCGTCGTGGGGGGGGAGCTAATGAAAAACTGTTTTTT
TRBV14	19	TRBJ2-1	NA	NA	CASSRRNKFEGNPYNEQFF	TGTGCCAGCAGCCGAAGAAACAAATTTGAGGGCAACCCTTACAATGAGCAGTTCTTC
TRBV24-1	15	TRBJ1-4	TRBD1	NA	CATSDNRGRNEKLFF	TGTGCCACCAGTGATAACAGGGGGCGAAATGAAAAACTGTTTTTT
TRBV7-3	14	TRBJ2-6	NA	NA	CASSFSSGANVLTF	TGTGCCAGCAGCTTTAGTTCGGGGGCCAACGTCCTGACTTTC
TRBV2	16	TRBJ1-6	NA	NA	CASSGKRSSYNSPLHF	TGTGCCAGCAGTGGCAAGAGGAGCTCCTATAATTCACCCCTCCACTTT
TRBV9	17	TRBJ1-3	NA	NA	CASSVKEQTASGNTIYF	TGTGCCAGCAGCGTAAAGGAGCAGACAGCCTCTGGAAACACCATATATTTT
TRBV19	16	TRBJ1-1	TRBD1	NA	CASSRRAGQGNTEAFF	TGTGCCAGTAGTAGGCGGGCGGGACAGGGGAACACTGAAGCTTTCTTT
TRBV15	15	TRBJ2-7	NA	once	CATSRELTGSYEQYF	TGTGCCACCAGCAGAGAATTGACAGGATCATACGAGCAGTACTTC
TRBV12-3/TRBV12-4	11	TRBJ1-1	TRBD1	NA	CAELGTGEAFF	TGTGCAGAATTGGGGACAGGGGAAGCTTTCTTT
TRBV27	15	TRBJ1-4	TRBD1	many	CASSPRGQANEKLFF	TGTGCCAGCAGTCCCCGGGGACAGGCTAATGAAAAACTGTTTTTT
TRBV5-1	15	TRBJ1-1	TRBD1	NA	CASSDRGRGNAEAFF	TGCGCCAGCAGCGACAGGGGTAGGGGAAATGCTGAAGCTTTCTTT
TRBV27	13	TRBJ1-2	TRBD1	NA	CASSWTGGYGYTF	TGTGCCAGCAGTTGGACAGGGGGCTATGGCTACACCTTC
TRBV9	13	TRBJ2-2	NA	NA	CASSNSFTGELFF	TGTGCCAGCAGCAACAGTTTCACCGGGGAGCTGTTTTTT
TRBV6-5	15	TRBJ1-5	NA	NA	CASSYRRGGNQPQHF	TGTGCCAGCAGTTATCGTCGGGGTGGCAATCAGCCCCAGCATTTT
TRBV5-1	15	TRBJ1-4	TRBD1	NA	CASSSEDRGDEKLFF	TGCGCCAGCAGCTCTGAAGACAGGGGGGATGAAAAACTGTTTTTT
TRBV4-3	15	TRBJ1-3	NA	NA	CASSQVEGGGNTIYF	TGCGCCAGCAGCCAAGTGGAGGGCGGTGGAAACACCATATATTTT
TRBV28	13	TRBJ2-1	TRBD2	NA	CASSFGGGDEQFF	TGTGCCAGCAGTTTTGGGGGAGGGGATGAGCAGTTCTTC
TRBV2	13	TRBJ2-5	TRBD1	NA	CASGDRGRETQYF	TGTGCCAGCGGAGACAGGGGACGAGAGACCCAGTACTTC
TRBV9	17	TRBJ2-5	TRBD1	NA	CASSGETGGTLGETQYF	TGTGCCAGCAGCGGCGAAACAGGGGGGACGTTGGGAGAGACCCAGTACTTC
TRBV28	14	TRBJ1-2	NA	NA	CASSHERSGYGYTF	TGTGCCAGCAGTCACGAGCGCTCTGGCTATGGCTACACCTTC
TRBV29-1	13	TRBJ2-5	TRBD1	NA	CSVGDRDQETQYF	TGCAGCGTTGGGGACAGGGACCAAGAGACCCAGTACTTC
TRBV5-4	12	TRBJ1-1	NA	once	CASSLAGGGAFF	TGTGCCAGCAGCTTGGCCGGGGGAGGAGCTTTCTTT
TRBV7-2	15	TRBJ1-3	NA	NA	CASSLAIGTGNTIYF	TGTGCCAGCAGCTTAGCGATTGGTACAGGAAACACCATATATTTT
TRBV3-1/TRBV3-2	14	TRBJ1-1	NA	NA	CASRISGISTEAFF	TGTGCCAGCAGGATTTCAGGGATTAGCACTGAAGCTTTCTTT
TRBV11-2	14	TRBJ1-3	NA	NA	CASSLEWGGNTIYF	TGTGCCAGCAGCTTAGAGTGGGGCGGAAACACCATATATTTT
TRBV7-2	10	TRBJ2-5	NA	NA	CASGFRGQYF	TGTGCCAGCGGCTTTAGGGGCCAGTACTTC
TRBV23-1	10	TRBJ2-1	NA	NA	CASTPNEQFF	TGCGCCAGCACCCCTAATGAGCAGTTCTTC
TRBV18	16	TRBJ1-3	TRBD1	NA	CASSPNQGDSGNTIYF	TGTGCCAGCTCACCAAACCAGGGGGACTCTGGAAACACCATATATTTT
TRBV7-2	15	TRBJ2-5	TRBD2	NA	CASSLAGTSSETQYF	TGTGCCAGCAGCTTAGCCGGGACTAGCAGTGAGACCCAGTACTTC
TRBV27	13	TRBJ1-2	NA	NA	CASSFESDYGYTF	TGTGCCAGCAGTTTCGAGAGCGACTATGGCTACACCTTC
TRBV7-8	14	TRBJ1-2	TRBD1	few	CASSLGTGVGGYTF	TGTGCCAGCAGCTTAGGGACAGGGGTGGGTGGCTACACCTTC
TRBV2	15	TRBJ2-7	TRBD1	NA	CASSERTGGGSEQYF	TGTGCCAGCAGTGAACGGACAGGGGGCGGGAGCGAGCAGTACTTC
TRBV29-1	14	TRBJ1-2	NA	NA	CSANPGGDRYGYTF	TGCAGCGCAAATCCCGGGGGGGATAGGTATGGCTACACCTTC
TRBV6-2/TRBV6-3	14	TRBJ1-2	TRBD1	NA	CASSFMDRVTGYTF	TGTGCCAGCAGTTTTATGGACAGGGTAACGGGCTACACCTTC
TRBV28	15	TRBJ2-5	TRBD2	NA	CATETELAGQETQYF	TGTGCCACCGAAACGGAACTAGCGGGCCAAGAGACCCAGTACTTC
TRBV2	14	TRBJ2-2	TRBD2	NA	CASSRLAVAGELFF	TGTGCCAGCAGTCGACTAGCGGTGGCCGGGGAGCTGTTTTTT
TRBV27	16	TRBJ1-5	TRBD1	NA	CASSLHWTGSGQPQHF	TGTGCCAGCAGTCTTCATTGGACAGGGTCCGGTCAGCCCCAGCATTTT